This T cell receptor (beta chain) stems from a study of T cells in Graves' hyperthyroidism and ophthalmopathy. From germline, CDR1 is SGHNT and CDR2 YYREEE (reference sequence). This CDR3 is 18 amino acids long. Germline trimming cut 4 bases from V and 3 bases from J; bases unmatched to any gene: 9. TCR beta CDR3 regions were amplified from RNA. With the HTBI primer set, the TCR CDR3 went through a first round of RT-PCR. TCRdb reanalysed the multiplex PCR reads using MiXCR and keeps one entry per CDR3 protein. The sample includes about 640,000 distinct CDR3 sequences, about 20% of them seen just once.

The gene calls are TRBV5-4 and TRBJ2-6; 11 nucleotides match TRBD1. The origin of this receptor is a young man with Graves' ophthalmopathy. Source material: blood. CDR3 bases: TGTGCCAGCAGCCCGAAAGGACAGGGGGCCGGTGGGGCCAACGTCCTGACTTTC. Encoded protein: CASSPKGQGAGGANVLTF.